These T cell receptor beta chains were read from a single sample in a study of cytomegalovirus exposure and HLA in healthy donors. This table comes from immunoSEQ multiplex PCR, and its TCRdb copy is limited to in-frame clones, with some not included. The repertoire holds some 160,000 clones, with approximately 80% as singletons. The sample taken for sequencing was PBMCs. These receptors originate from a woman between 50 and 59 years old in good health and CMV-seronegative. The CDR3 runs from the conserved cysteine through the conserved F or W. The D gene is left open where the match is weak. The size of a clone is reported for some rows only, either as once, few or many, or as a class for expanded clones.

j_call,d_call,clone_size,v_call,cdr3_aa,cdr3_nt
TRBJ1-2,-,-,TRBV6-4,CASSADGIYGYTF,TGTGCCAGCAGCGCGGACGGGATCTATGGCTACACCTTC
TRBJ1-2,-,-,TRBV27,CASSWASDYGYTF,TGTGCCAGCAGTTGGGCATCTGACTATGGCTACACCTTC
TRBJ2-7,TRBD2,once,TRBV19,CASSTPGGSYEQYF,TGTGCCAGTAGTACCCCTGGCGGGAGTTACGAGCAGTACTTC
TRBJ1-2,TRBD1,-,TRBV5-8,CASSFVIPGGGYTF,TGTGCCAGCAGCTTCGTGATCCCAGGGGGTGGCTACACCTTC
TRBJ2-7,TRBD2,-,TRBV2,CASTLEIGLAGTYEQYF,TGTGCCAGCACCCTTGAAATTGGACTAGCGGGTACCTACGAGCAGTACTTC
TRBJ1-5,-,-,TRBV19,CASSRWSQPQHF,TGTGCCAGTAGTAGATGGAGTCAGCCCCAGCATTTT
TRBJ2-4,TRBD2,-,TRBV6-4,CASTWTSGVAKNIQYF,TGTGCCAGCACCTGGACTAGCGGAGTAGCCAAAAACATTCAGTACTTC
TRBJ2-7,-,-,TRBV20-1,CSARLLEQYF,TGCAGTGCTAGGCTACTCGAGCAGTACTTC
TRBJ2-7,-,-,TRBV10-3,CAISDPGQRPYEQYF,TGTGCCATCAGTGACCCAGGACAGAGGCCCTACGAGCAGTACTTC
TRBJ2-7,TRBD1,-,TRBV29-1,CSATGGRYEQYF,TGCAGCGCAACAGGGGGCCGCTACGAGCAGTACTTC
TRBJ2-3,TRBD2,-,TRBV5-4,CASSLGGLAGGSDTQYF,TGTGCCAGCAGCTTGGGAGGACTAGCGGGAGGGTCGGATACGCAGTATTTT
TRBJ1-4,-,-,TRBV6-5,CASSYQAAVNEKLFF,TGTGCCAGCAGTTACCAGGCAGCCGTTAATGAGAAACTGTTTTTT
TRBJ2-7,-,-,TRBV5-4,CASSLHGTRYEQYF,TGTGCCAGCAGCTTACATGGGACTCGCTACGAGCAGTACTTC
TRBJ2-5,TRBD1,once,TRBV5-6,CASSPKYDRGETQYF,TGTGCCAGCAGCCCGAAGTACGACAGGGGGGAGACCCAGTACTTC
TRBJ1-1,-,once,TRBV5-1,CASSTGVGGDSEAFF,TGCGCCAGCAGCACGGGGGTCGGAGGAGATTCTGAAGCTTTCTTT